These 16 T cell receptor beta chains came from one sample sequenced in a study of blood T cell repertoires in COVID-19. Sequenced by immunoSEQ multiplex PCR; TCRdb stores in-frame clones only, minus some. This table holds about 93,000 clones, 85% to 90% found once. Sequencing was carried out using peripheral blood. Receptors were obtained from a human donor with active COVID-19. The donor label of this sample is uncertain.

The J gene is TRBJ2-1, the V gene TRBV5-6; 10 bases are a match to TRBD2. Germline CDR1 reads SGHDT; CDR2 reads YYEEEE. The CDR3 has 16 amino acids. The V and J ends lost 3 bases and 0 bases, in that order; junction bases with no gene match: 3. The CDR3 DNA sequence: TGTGCCAGCAGCTCCACTAGCGGGGCCTCCTACAATGAGCAGTTCTTC. As protein: CASSSTSGASYNEQFF.

The V and J genes are TRBV2 and TRBJ1-2; tentative D call: TRBD1 (6 bases). Germline assignment: CDR1 SNHLY and CDR2 FYNNEI. V lost 5 bases, J lost 1 base, and 29 bases lay in between. The length of the CDR3 is 20 residues. The CDR3 region is CASSPQGLTILQTSNYGYTF. As DNA, the CDR3 is TGTGCCAGCAGTCCACAGGGACTAACCATTTTACAAACAAGTAACTATGGCTACACCTTC.

This clone was seen only once. The chain is built from TRBV7-3 and TRBJ1-1; a possible D gene is TRBD1 (5 bases). Trimming removed 2 bases from V and 4 bases from J, with 14 bases in between. This CDR3 comprises 15 residues. Germline assignment: CDR1 SGHTA and CDR2 FQGTGA. The CDR3 sequence is CASSLDLAGVTEAFF. Here the CDR3 DNA reads TGTGCCAGCAGCTTAGACCTCGCGGGGGTCACTGAAGCTTTCTTT.

The chain has TRBV5-1 and TRBJ1-2; 9 positions match TRBD1. Per the germline V gene, CDR1 is SGHRS and CDR2 is YFSETQ. The CDR3 runs to 18 residues. The ends lost 0 bases at V and 1 base at J; junction bases unmatched: 10. The DNA of the CDR3 is TGCGCCAGCAGCTTGGCTCACTCCGGGACAGGGATTAACTATGGCTACACCTTC. Protein product: CASSLAHSGTGINYGYTF.

The V and J genes are TRBV10-3 and TRBJ1-5; no clear D. The CDR3 length is 13 residues. Trimming removed 3 bases from V and 5 bases from J, with 8 bases in between. Looked up from germline, CDR1 is ENHRY and CDR2 is SYGVKD. CDR3 sequence: CAISELSDQPQHF. DNA of the CDR3: TGTGCCATCAGTGAATTATCTGATCAGCCCCAGCATTTT.

This clone was seen once. The V call is TRBV5-6, the J call TRBJ1-2; possible D gene TRBD1, 6 bases. Germline CDR1 is SGHDT and CDR2 is YYEEEE. The CDR3 runs 14 residues. Deletions cut 2 bases from V and 7 bases from J, with 15 bases between. CDR3 DNA: TGTGCCAGCAGCTTTTTGGACAGAGAGGGTGGCTACACCTTC. Protein product: CASSFLDREGGYTF.

The rearrangement uses TRBV6-5 and TRBJ2-5; 10 bases agree with TRBD2. The CDR3 loop spans 16 amino acids. Losses at the gene ends were 0 bases for V and 5 bases for J; bases not matched to a gene: 6. The germline CDR1 and CDR2 sequences are MNHEY and SVGAGI. The CDR3 DNA sequence: TGTGCCAGCAGTTACTCCCCTAGCGGGGGAAAGGAGACCCAGTACTTC. Protein: CASSYSPSGGKETQYF.

This CDR3 reads CASSSSGTSFQYEQYF. Written as DNA, the CDR3 is TGTGCCAGCAGCAGCTCTGGGACTAGCTTTCAGTACGAGCAGTACTTC. The V call is TRBV21-1, the J call TRBJ2-7; TRBD2, as called in the table, went unchecked against the DNA. TRBV21-1 counts as a pseudogene. The CDR3 spans 16 residues.

Only one count was recorded for this clone. This chain joins TRBV12-3 or TRBV12-4 and TRBJ2-7; possible D gene TRBD1, 5 bases. The CDR3 is 13 residues long. The V and J ends lost 6 bases and 9 bases respectively, with 18 bases between them. CDR3 residues: CASSTTGFDGQYF. The CDR3 coding sequence is TGTGCCAGCAGCACAACAGGTTTCGATGGGCAGTACTTC.

The CDR3 sequence: CASSAQRGQETQYF. For the CDR3, the DNA is TGCGCCAGCAGTGCCCAGCGGGGGCAAGAGACCCAGTACTTC. The chain recombines TRBV10-2 with TRBJ2-5; 8 bases line up with TRBD2. The germline V gene has CDR1 WSHSY and CDR2 SAAADI. This CDR3 comprises 14 residues. The V gene end was trimmed by 4 bases and the J gene end by 2 bases; junction bases not matched to a gene: 3.

V usage is TRBV19 and J usage is TRBJ2-2, with 10 nucleotides matching TRBD1. This CDR3 region has 15 residues. Germline-derived CDR1 and CDR2 are LNHDA and SQIVND (reference sequence). After removal of 2 bases from V and 5 bases from J, the junction contained 2 bases not matched to a gene. In DNA form, the CDR3 reads TGTGCCAGTAGTATAATGGACAGGGGGACCGGGGAGCTGTTTTTT. Translation gives CASSIMDRGTGELFF.

The rearrangement links TRBV24-1 to TRBJ2-2; D gene uncertain. This CDR3 is 14 amino acids long. V was shortened by 7 bases and J by 4 bases, with 12 bases between the two germline ends. Looked up from germline, CDR1 is KGHDR and CDR2 is SFDVKD. CDR3 DNA sequence: TGTGCCACCAGAGCCCCCCCGGGCACCGGGGAGCTGTTTTTT. It is translated as CATRAPPGTGELFF.

Only one count was recorded for this clone. V and J are TRBV27 and TRBJ2-7, with D maybe TRBD2 (5 bases). The CDR3 runs 16 residues. From germline, CDR1 is MNHEY and CDR2 SMNVEV (reference sequence). Trimming cost V 8 bases and J 1 base, with 21 bases left between them. The CDR3 here is CASRTHGVRGSYEQYF. The CDR3 DNA sequence: TGTGCCAGCCGCACTCACGGGGTTAGAGGTTCCTACGAGCAGTACTTC.

The table lists this clone with a few counts. The V call is TRBV6-2 or TRBV6-3, the J call TRBJ1-5; D is ambiguous. V shed 3 bases and J shed 2 bases, with 14 bases lying between them. The CDR3 sequence is 16 residues long. Germline V lookup: CDR1 MNHEY, CDR2 SVGEGT. The DNA for the CDR3 is TGTGCCAGCAGTTATTGGTCCAGGTCAGGCAATCAGCCCCAGCATTTT. Its protein product is CASSYWSRSGNQPQHF.

The gene calls are TRBV12-3 or TRBV12-4 and TRBJ2-1; 9 bases agree with TRBD2. The CDR3 is 12 residues long. Trimming took 6 bases from V and 13 from J; bases not matched to a gene: 7. In DNA, the CDR3 is TGTGCCAGCAGCGAACTAGCGGGCTCACAGTTCTTC. Its translation: CASSELAGSQFF.

The chain couples TRBV6-5 to TRBJ1-2, with D possibly being TRBD1 (5 bases). The CDR3 loop spans 15 amino acids. CDR1 and CDR2 (germline): MNHEY, SVGAGI. Deletions cut 6 bases from V and 1 base from J, with 15 bases between. The CDR3 sequence: CASSLKRDFNYGYTF. The CDR3 coding sequence is TGTGCCAGCAGCTTGAAAAGGGACTTTAACTATGGCTACACCTTC.